This passage covers 20 T cell receptor beta chains from one sample sequenced in a study of beta chain features in type 1 diabetes. Of the isolated RNA, all was reverse transcribed, and so the sequenced material was expressed TCRB transcripts. Sequencing used immunoSEQ multiplex PCR; TCRdb keeps in-frame clones, though not all of them. The table records under 950,000 clones, roughly a sixth of them present only once. Source material: naive CD4+ T cells from blood. These receptor sequences come from a woman between 18 and 29 years old in good health.

The table lists this clone with a few counts. The chain employs TRBV27 and TRBJ2-3; the D is unclear. This CDR3 contains 16 residues. CDR1 MNHEY and CDR2 SMNVEV come from the germline V gene (reference sequence). The V end was cut by 3 bases, the J end by 0 bases, with 13 bases between. The CDR3 here is CASSLGRLISTDTQYF. Here the CDR3 DNA reads TGTGCCAGCAGTTTGGGCCGACTGATTAGCACAGATACGCAGTATTTT.

The chain recombines TRBV29-1 with TRBJ2-5; D unresolved. CDR1 and CDR2 (germline): SQVTM, ANQGSEA. V shed 5 bases and J shed 0 bases, with 10 bases lying between them. The CDR3 consists of 13 residues. The CDR3 reads CSVKWAYQETQYF. In DNA form, the CDR3 reads TGCAGCGTTAAGTGGGCCTACCAAGAGACCCAGTACTTC.

As for this clone: At the DNA level, this CDR3 is encoded by other sequences in the same sample as well. This sequence joins TRBV19 and TRBJ2-7; unclear D gene. The CDR3 runs to 14 residues. Trimming cost V 3 bases and J 3 bases, with 12 bases left between them. Germline CDR1 is LNHDA and CDR2 is SQIVND (reference sequence). CDR3 nucleotides: TGTGCCAGTAGTATCACCCACTACGACTACGAGCAGTACTTC. Amino acids: CASSITHYDYEQYF.

This sequence joins TRBV14 and TRBJ2-7; D is possibly TRBD2 (5 bases). The V end lost 1 base, the J end lost 6 bases, and 13 bases lay between the germline ends. Germline V lookup: CDR1 SGHDN, CDR2 FVKESK. The CDR3 is 14 amino acids. The CDR3 DNA reads as TGTGCCAGCAGCCAAGCCCCTCGGGGTGGCGAGCAGTACTTC. This codes for CASSQAPRGGEQYF. Full variable domain (remainder filled in from reference TRBV14 and TRBJ2-7): EAGVTQFPSHSVIEKGQTVTLRCDPISGHDNLYWYRRVMGKEIKFLLHFVKESKQDESGMPNNRFLAERTGGTYSTLKVQPAELEDSGVYFCASSQAPRGGEQYFGPGTRLTVT.

This rearrangement joins TRBV7-9 to TRBJ2-7, with D possibly matching TRBD1 (5 bases). The CDR3 runs 17 residues. V was pared by 5 bases and J by 0 bases, with 20 bases between. Germline-derived CDR1 and CDR2 are SEHNR and FQNEAQ (reference sequence). This CDR3 reads CASSPGGAGPSSYEQYF. For the CDR3, the DNA is TGTGCCAGCAGCCCAGGTGGGGCAGGCCCGAGCTCCTACGAGCAGTACTTC. Based on the CDR3 plus reference TRBV7-9 and TRBJ2-7, the full variable domain is DTGVSQNPRHKITKRGQNVTFRCDPISEHNRLYWYRQTLGQGPEFLTYFQNEAQLEKSRLLSDRFSAERPKGSFSTLEIQRTEQGDSAMYLCASSPGGAGPSSYEQYFGPGTRLTVT.

This chain links TRBV4-2 with TRBJ1-1; the D gene is possibly TRBD1 (5 bases). V lost 2 bases, J lost 6 bases, and 13 bases lay in between. Germline CDR1 reads LGHNA; CDR2 reads YNFKEQ. CDR3 size: 14 residues. In nucleotides, the CDR3 is TGTGCCAGCAGCCAACCATTAGAGGGGCCTGAAGCTTTCTTT. This translates into CASSQPLEGPEAFF.

There are a few counts of this clone. This chain uses TRBV6-5 with TRBJ2-1, with a tentative D call TRBD1 (5 bases). V lost 6 bases to trimming and J lost 4 bases, with 13 bases between them. The CDR3 sequence is 14 residues long. Germline V lookup: CDR1 MNHEY, CDR2 SVGAGI. The CDR3 nucleotides read TGTGCCAGCAGAAGCCCGACAGCATACAATGAGCAGTTCTTC. This sequence encodes CASRSPTAYNEQFF.

This chain uses TRBV28 with TRBJ2-7; 9 nucleotides match TRBD1. Germline CDR1 reads MDHEN; CDR2 reads SYDVKM. The trim removed 10 bases at V and 4 bases at J, leaving 8 bases unmatched. The CDR3 is made up of 13 amino acids. CDR3 region: CAIGTGIRYEQYF. The CDR3 DNA follows: TGTGCCATCGGGACAGGGATAAGATACGAGCAGTACTTC.

The CDR3 here is CASSVPTALRLKEQYF. CDR3 in DNA: TGTGCCAGCAGCGTACCGACAGCCCTGAGATTGAAAGAGCAGTACTTC. The V and J genes are TRBV5-6 and TRBJ2-7, with a tentative D call TRBD1 (5 bases). The length of the CDR3 is 16 residues. The germline V gene has CDR1 SGHDT and CDR2 YYEEEE. Trimming left V 4 bases short and J 7 bases short, with 24 bases between. The variable domain in full, completed from reference TRBV5-6 and TRBJ2-7, reads DAGVTQSPTHLIKTRGQQVTLRCSPKSGHDTVSWYQQALGQGPQFIFQYYEEEERQRGNFPDRFSGHQFPNYSSELNVNALLLGDSALYLCASSVPTALRLKEQYFGPGTRLTVT.

For this clone: One end of the junction is discordant with germline, which a read error may explain. The V gene is TRBV7-7, the J gene TRBJ2-1, with TRBD2 matching over 8 bases. CDR1 SSHAT and CDR2 FNYEAQ come from the germline V gene (reference sequence). The CDR3 sequence is 15 residues long. CDR3 loop: CASSPGTSFYNEQFF. The DNA for the CDR3 is TGTGCTAGCAGCCCCGGGACTAGTTTCTACAATGAGCAGTTCTTC.

The CDR3 here is CASSPALGNYGYTF. In nucleotides, the CDR3 is TGTGCCAGCAGCCCGGCGTTGGGGAACTATGGCTACACCTTC. This chain links TRBV5-4 with TRBJ1-2; D ambiguous. Germline V CDR1 and CDR2: SGHNT, YYREEE (reference sequence). The CDR3 is made up of 14 amino acids. V was shortened by 4 bases and J by 2 bases, with 12 bases between the two germline ends. The whole variable domain, filled in from reference TRBV5-4 and TRBJ1-2, reads ETGVTQSPTHLIKTRGQQVTLRCSSQSGHNTVSWYQQALGQGPQFIFQYYREEENGRGNFPPRFSGLQFPNYSSELNVNALELDDSALYLCASSPALGNYGYTFGSGTRLTVV.

In its sample, this clone was seen a few times. The genes are TRBV27 and TRBJ2-6; 7 bases are shared with TRBD1. Trimming cost V 4 bases and J 2 bases; bases outside gene matches: 2. The V gene's germline CDR1 is MNHEY and CDR2 SMNVEV (reference sequence). This CDR3 has 15 amino acids. This CDR3 reads CASSSTGTGANVLTF. As DNA, the CDR3 is TGTGCCAGCAGTTCGACAGGGACTGGGGCCAACGTCCTGACTTTC.

This clone showed up just a few times. The chain combines TRBV21-1 with TRBJ1-5. TRBV21-1 is designated a pseudogene. CDR3 size: 16 residues. The CDR3 nucleotides are TGTGCCAGCAGCAAAGCAACGGGGGGGGCGAATCAGCCCCAGCATTTT. Protein product: CASSKATGGANQPQHF.

The chain uses TRBV4-1 and TRBJ2-2; the D gene is possibly TRBD1 (6 bases). There are 16 residues in the CDR3. V shed 2 bases and J shed 0 bases, with 10 bases lying between them. Germline CDR1 reads MGHRA; CDR2 reads YSYEKL. Here the CDR3 DNA reads TGCGCCAGCAGCCAATACAGGACAGCGAACACCGGGGAGCTGTTTTTT. It codes for CASSQYRTANTGELFF.

This chain uses TRBV7-3 with TRBJ2-3; TRBD2 is a possible D gene (5 bases). Germline V CDR1 and CDR2: SGHTA, FQGTGA. This CDR3 is 15 amino acids long. Deletions cut 3 bases from V and 6 bases from J, with 16 bases between. CDR3 amino acids: CASSFNGLPSDTQYF. The CDR3 bases are TGTGCCAGCAGCTTTAATGGACTCCCCTCCGATACGCAGTATTTT.

The genes are TRBV5-1 and TRBJ2-7; tentative D call: TRBD2 (6 bases). Germline CDR1 reads SGHRS; CDR2 reads YFSETQ. The length of the CDR3 is 15 residues. V shed 3 bases and J shed 4 bases, with 17 bases lying between them. The CDR3 bases are TGCGCCAGCAGCTCCACTGGGACTCTTACGTACGAGCAGTACTTC. Protein sequence: CASSSTGTLTYEQYF.

Only a few counts were recorded for this clone. V is TRBV4-2 and J is TRBJ1-2; D uncertain. Germline V gene data show CDR1 as LGHNA and CDR2 as YNFKEQ. Trimming shortened V by 1 base and J by 6 bases, and 9 bases separated the two germline ends. The CDR3 runs to 13 residues. CDR3 sequence reads: CASSQGNTDGYTF. CDR3 bases: TGTGCCAGCAGCCAAGGTAACACAGATGGCTACACCTTC.

The chain joins TRBV9 to TRBJ2-1, with D possibly matching TRBD1 (6 bases). Germline V lookup: CDR1 SGDLS, CDR2 YYNGEE. Trimming removed 4 bases at V and 5 bases at J, with 19 bases between. The CDR3 is 16 residues long. The CDR3 is CASSWTAMGADNEQFF. The DNA of the CDR3 is TGTGCCAGCAGCTGGACGGCAATGGGGGCCGACAATGAGCAGTTCTTC. Together with reference TRBV9 and TRBJ2-1, the CDR3 gives the full variable domain: DSGVTQTPKHLITATGQRVTLRCSPRSGDLSVYWYQQSLDQGLQFLIQYYNGEERAKGNILERFSAQQFPDLHSELNLSSLELGDSALYFCASSWTAMGADNEQFFGPGTRLTVL.

This chain uses TRBV19 with TRBJ1-4, with D perhaps TRBD1 (6 bases). The V end lost 2 bases, the J end lost 8 bases, and 15 bases lay between the germline ends. This CDR3 comprises 15 residues. Per the germline V gene, CDR1 is LNHDA and CDR2 is SQIVND (reference sequence). This CDR3 is CASSIRPGAGEKLFF. As DNA, the CDR3 is TGTGCCAGTAGTATACGGCCAGGGGCGGGGGAAAAACTGTTTTTT.

In its sample, this clone was seen a few times. The chain couples TRBV6-5 to TRBJ2-1; D is possibly TRBD1 or TRBD2 (5 bases each). V was pared by 7 bases and J by 10 bases, with 17 bases between. The CDR3 is made up of 13 amino acids. Per germline, CDR1 MNHEY and CDR2 SVGAGI. In DNA, the CDR3 is TGTGCCAGCACTTCCTTGGGACGGGGCGAGCAGTTCTTC. Translating gives CASTSLGRGEQFF.